This section outlines one T cell receptor (beta chain) sequence together with its context. This specimen belongs to a study of blood T cell repertoires in COVID-19. Across the whole study: COVID-19 samples from acute and convalescent phases originated in the United States, Italy and Spain. PBMCs, B-cell-depleted T cells, or T cells were the source of the cDNA or gDNA that made up the material.

In the study's own analysis: For nucleated cells, counts were estimated from reference gene primer amplification. Produced via immunoSEQ multiplex PCR; TCRdb's table is partial and in-frame only. D and trimming come from the DNA, and the V and J calls and clone size come from that table. The table includes about 380,000 clones, 85% detected once. V was cut by 4 bases and J by 2 bases, with 15 bases left in between. The CDR3 has 16 residues. Per germline, CDR1 LNHDA and CDR2 SQIVND (reference sequence). The sample consisted of peripheral blood. The receptor's source is a woman younger than 30 with acute or convalescent COVID-19. The chain joins TRBV19 to TRBJ1-5; no reliable D call. CDR3 nucleotides: TGTGCCAGTAGTACCAGCACGGGAATCGGCAATCAGCCCCAGCATTTT. It is translated as CASSTSTGIGNQPQHF.